The next 6 T cell receptor beta chains were all read from a single sample in a study of blood T cell repertoires in COVID-19. Clones were read by immunoSEQ multiplex PCR, and TCRdb kept only the in-frame ones, dropping some. The repertoire holds 70,000 to 100,000 clones, with approximately 90% as singletons. Sequencing input: peripheral blood. Every receptor here comes from a woman of 80 years or more with acute or convalescent COVID-19.

The chain joins TRBV6-1 to TRBJ2-4; TRBD2 agrees at 8 bases. J gave up 0 bases and V 3 bases, and 10 bases lay outside the gene matches. Germline V gene sequence: CDR1 MNHNS, CDR2 SASEGT. This CDR3 is 18 amino acids long. The CDR3 spells CASSEIAGPSPAKNIQYF. The CDR3 nucleotides are TGTGCCAGCAGTGAGATAGCGGGGCCGAGTCCAGCCAAAAACATTCAGTACTTC.

V is TRBV30 and J is TRBJ1-1, with D possibly being TRBD1 (5 bases). The CDR3 spans 12 residues. Germline values: CDR1 GTSNPN, CDR2 SVGIG (reference sequence). The germline V and J ends were trimmed by 3 bases and 5 bases, with 10 bases remaining between them. CDR3 bases: TGTGCCTGGAGGTTCGGGGGGACTGAAGCTTTCTTT. Translated: CAWRFGGTEAFF.

This clone was seen once. The chain has TRBV7-9 and TRBJ2-5, with D maybe TRBD2 (5 bases). CDR1 SEHNR and CDR2 FQNEAQ come from the germline V gene (reference sequence). Trimming took off 6 bases at V and 5 bases at J, with 16 bases between the two ends. The CDR3 length is 14 residues. CDR3 bases: TGTGCCAGCAGATTATCGAGGGTAGGGGAGACCCAGTACTTC. Its protein product is CASRLSRVGETQYF. Combining the CDR3 with reference TRBV7-9 and TRBJ2-5 gives the whole variable domain DTGVSQNPRHKITKRGQNVTFRCDPISEHNRLYWYRQTLGQGPEFLTYFQNEAQLEKSRLLSDRFSAERPKGSFSTLEIQRTEQGDSAMYLCASRLSRVGETQYFGPGTRLLVL.

This clone was seen only once. The rearrangement joins TRBV30 to TRBJ1-2, with D possibly TRBD1 on 5 matching bases. The V and J ends lost 8 bases and 0 bases respectively, with 22 bases between them. Germline loops: CDR1 GTSNPN, CDR2 SVGIG (reference sequence). This CDR3 is 16 amino acids long. CDR3 residues: CAHLPDGGESNYGYTF. CDR3 nucleotides: TGTGCCCATCTCCCCGATGGGGGGGAATCTAACTATGGCTACACCTTC.

The chain combines TRBV4-3 with TRBJ1-4; D might be TRBD1 (6 bases). V lost 6 bases to trimming and J lost 5 bases, with 13 bases between them. CDR1 and CDR2 from the germline V gene are LGHNA and YSLEER. This CDR3 is built from 14 residues. The CDR3 sequence is CASSPDRLNEKLFF. The DNA of the CDR3 is TGCGCCAGCAGTCCTGACAGGTTGAATGAAAAACTGTTTTTT.

The rearrangement uses TRBV10-3 and TRBJ1-2, with D possibly matching TRBD1 (5 bases). V was trimmed by 0 bases and J by 1 base, leaving 9 bases between them. The CDR3 length is 15 residues. Germline CDR1 reads ENHRY; CDR2 reads SYGVKD. The CDR3 reads CAISESIGVNYGYTF. In nucleotides, the CDR3 is TGTGCCATCAGTGAGTCGATAGGGGTTAACTATGGCTACACCTTC.